Below are 19 T cell receptor beta chains sequenced from a single sample in a study of cytomegalovirus exposure and HLA in healthy donors. PCR amplification relied on 60 Vbeta primers (plus 13 Jbeta primers). Only in-frame clones appear in the TCRdb table, and some are missing; sequencing was by immunoSEQ multiplex PCR. The data contain some 110,000 clones, approximately 71% of them seen just once; the ten biggest clones take up around 2.5%. Sequenced: PBMCs. These receptor sequences come from a man aged 40-50 years in good health and CMV-seronegative.

The J gene is TRBJ1-2, the V gene TRBV11-2; 8 bases are a match to TRBD1. After removal of 6 bases from V and 7 bases from J, the junction contained 10 bases not matched to a gene. The CDR3 runs to 14 residues. The germline gives CDR1 SGHAT, CDR2 FQNNGV. Here the CDR3 DNA reads TGTGCCAGCAGACCCGGAGACAGGGGAAGTGGCTACACCTTC. Its protein is CASRPGDRGSGYTF.

The chain recombines TRBV7-2 with TRBJ1-1; no clear D. V was trimmed by 10 bases and J by 1 base, leaving 13 bases between them. The CDR3 covers 13 residues. Germline V gene lookup returns CDR1 SGHTA and CDR2 FQGNSA. CDR3: CATRLNPNTEAFF. In DNA form, the CDR3 reads TGTGCCACCCGACTCAACCCGAACACTGAAGCTTTCTTT.

This chain connects TRBV6-5 to TRBJ2-1, with 9 bases that match TRBD1. CDR3 length: 14 residues. The germline gives CDR1 MNHEY, CDR2 SVGAGI. Germline trimming cut 6 bases from V and 6 bases from J; bases unmatched to any gene: 6. Here the CDR3 DNA reads TGTGCCAGCAGCTTCGGACAGGGGCCCAATGAGCAGTTCTTC. Translation: CASSFGQGPNEQFF.

The rearrangement links TRBV21-1 to TRBJ1-4; TRBD1, the D gene given by the table, was not confirmed from the DNA. TRBV21-1 is listed as a pseudogene. The CDR3 sequence is 14 residues long. The CDR3 nucleotides are TGTGCCAGCAGCAGGGACAGGGAGGACGAAAAACTGTTTTTT. Amino acid sequence: CASSRDREDEKLFF.

Written as DNA, the CDR3 is TGTGCCAGTAGTATAGATGCAGATCAGCCCCAGCATTTT. Translating it yields CASSIDADQPQHF. The chain recombines TRBV19 with TRBJ1-5; D is unresolved. Trimming took 0 bases from V and 5 from J, leaving 5 bases between them. The CDR3 extends over 13 amino acids. Germline V CDR1 and CDR2: LNHDA, SQIVND (reference sequence).

The gene calls are TRBV5-4 and TRBJ1-2; TRBD1 matches 11 bases. The CDR3 contains 15 residues. V lost 0 bases and J lost 7; bases outside the gene matches: 5. Germline CDR1 is SGHNT and CDR2 is YYREEE (reference sequence). Here the CDR3 DNA reads TGTGCCAGCAGCTTGGCTAGGGACAGGGGGTTTGGCTACACCTTC. Translated: CASSLARDRGFGYTF.

This clone was seen a handful of times. The gene calls are TRBV4-1 and TRBJ2-2; 9 bases are a match to TRBD1. This CDR3 spans 16 amino acids. Germline assignment: CDR1 MGHRA and CDR2 YSYEKL. With 5 bases clipped from V and 3 bases from J, the junction kept 7 bases outside the gene matches. This CDR3 reads CASSRRGQGDTGELFF. The CDR3 DNA follows: TGCGCCAGCAGCAGGAGGGGACAGGGAGACACCGGGGAGCTGTTTTTT.

The V and J genes are TRBV7-9 and TRBJ1-3; D gene ambiguous. Deletions cut 3 bases from V and 0 bases from J, with 12 bases between. The CDR3 is made up of 16 amino acids. Germline loops: CDR1 SEHNR, CDR2 FQNEAQ (reference sequence). CDR3 sequence: CASSLRAPLSGNTIYF. The DNA of the CDR3 is TGTGCCAGCAGCTTGCGAGCCCCGCTCTCTGGAAACACCATATATTTT. The full variable domain, completed using reference TRBV7-9 and TRBJ1-3, is DTGVSQNPRHKITKRGQNVTFRCDPISEHNRLYWYRQTLGQGPEFLTYFQNEAQLEKSRLLSDRFSAERPKGSFSTLEIQRTEQGDSAMYLCASSLRAPLSGNTIYFGEGSWLTVV.

CDR3 sequence: CASSNPSTDTQYF. The DNA for the CDR3 is TGTGCCAGCAGTAATCCTAGCACAGATACGCAGTATTTT. The chain couples TRBV28 to TRBJ2-3; D unclear. Germline CDR1 is MDHEN and CDR2 is SYDVKM. The CDR3 loop spans 13 amino acids. The germline V and J ends were trimmed by 5 bases and 0 bases, with 6 bases remaining between them.

V and J are TRBV6-5 and TRBJ1-6; D is perhaps TRBD1 (5 bases). The CDR3 extends over 13 amino acids. Between the trimmed V and J ends, which lost 4 bases and 6 bases, there was a span of 7 bases. Germline V gene data show CDR1 as MNHEY and CDR2 as SVGAGI. In DNA, the CDR3 is TGTGCCAGCAGTTGCGACAGTAATTCACCCCTCCACTTT. Its protein is CASSCDSNSPLHF.

The chain links TRBV19 to TRBJ2-7; D perhaps matches TRBD1 (7 bases). The CDR3 has 17 residues. From germline, CDR1 is LNHDA and CDR2 SQIVND (reference sequence). Trimming pared 3 bases from V and 1 base from J, leaving 19 bases between. The CDR3 here is CASSIGGSGQPSYEQYF. The CDR3 coding sequence is TGTGCCAGTAGTATTGGGGGGTCGGGACAGCCTTCCTACGAGCAGTACTTC.

The genes are TRBV5-1 and TRBJ1-6, with 9 bases lining up with TRBD1. The CDR3 is 16 amino acids. In germline, CDR1 is SGHRS, CDR2 YFSETQ. With V trimmed by 0 bases and J by 11 bases, 9 bases remained unmatched. The CDR3 sequence is CASSLASGQGMTPLHF. Here the CDR3 DNA reads TGCGCCAGCAGCTTGGCTTCGGGACAGGGTATGACACCCCTCCACTTT.

This clone was seen a handful of times. The rearrangement links TRBV10-3 to TRBJ1-2; maybe TRBD1 (6 bases). This CDR3 has 14 residues. Per the germline V gene, CDR1 is ENHRY and CDR2 is SYGVKD. The V and J ends lost 4 bases and 7 bases respectively, with 16 bases between them. The CDR3 here is CAISATGLSSGYTF. The CDR3 DNA sequence: TGTGCCATCAGTGCAACAGGGCTTTCAAGTGGCTACACCTTC.

V gene TRBV7-9 combines with J gene TRBJ1-3; 8 bases agree with TRBD1. The V and J ends lost 0 bases and 0 bases, in that order; junction bases with no gene match: 4. CDR3 length equals 17 residues. Germline V gene lookup returns CDR1 SEHNR and CDR2 FQNEAQ (reference sequence). The CDR3 loop is CASSLAQGAISGNTIYF. The CDR3 coding sequence is TGTGCCAGCAGCTTAGCGCAGGGGGCTATCTCTGGAAACACCATATATTTT. The full variable domain, with the rest looked up from reference TRBV7-9 and TRBJ1-3, is DTGVSQNPRHKITKRGQNVTFRCDPISEHNRLYWYRQTLGQGPEFLTYFQNEAQLEKSRLLSDRFSAERPKGSFSTLEIQRTEQGDSAMYLCASSLAQGAISGNTIYFGEGSWLTVV.

This clone came up a few times. This sample includes further DNA sequences coding for the same CDR3. J is TRBJ1-2 and V is TRBV2; D is ambiguous. This CDR3 has 13 amino acids. Germline-derived CDR1 and CDR2 are SNHLY and FYNNEI. V was shortened by 5 bases and J by 0 bases, with 7 bases between the two germline ends. The CDR3 loop is CASSQSPNYGYTF. As DNA, the CDR3 is TGTGCCAGCAGTCAGTCTCCTAACTATGGCTACACCTTC.

This clone occurred a few times. The V and J genes are TRBV13 and TRBJ1-1, with D perhaps TRBD1 (6 bases). Germline assignment: CDR1 PRHDT and CDR2 FYEKMQ (reference sequence). With 3 bases removed from V and 7 bases from J, the gap between germline ends came to 12 bases. This CDR3 has 13 residues. CDR3 nucleotides: TGTGCCAGCAGCTTTGGACAGAACGTTGAAGCTTTCTTT. This encodes CASSFGQNVEAFF.

The chain couples TRBV19 to TRBJ1-3, with 7 bases lining up with TRBD1. J lost 1 base, V lost 6 bases, and 6 bases had no gene match. The CDR3 has 15 residues. Germline V gene sequence: CDR1 LNHDA, CDR2 SQIVND (reference sequence). The CDR3 sequence: CASSPWDSSGNTIYF. The CDR3 region has the DNA TGTGCCAGTAGCCCTTGGGACAGTTCTGGAAACACCATATATTTT.

The chain combines TRBV2 with TRBJ2-7, with D hard to call. The CDR3 contains 14 residues. Germline V gene data show CDR1 as SNHLY and CDR2 as FYNNEI. V was cut by 5 bases and J by 3 bases, with 14 bases left in between. The CDR3: CASSPTEVSYEQYF. CDR3 coding DNA: TGTGCCAGCAGTCCGACCGAGGTGAGCTACGAGCAGTACTTC.

The V call is TRBV19, the J call TRBJ1-6, with 7 bases lining up with TRBD1. The V segment lost 4 bases and the J segment 7 bases; nucleotides outside the gene matches: 13. Germline loops: CDR1 LNHDA, CDR2 SQIVND (reference sequence). The CDR3 contains 17 residues. Here the CDR3 reads CASSKGTAGTRNSPLHF. The CDR3, as DNA: TGTGCCAGTAGTAAAGGGACAGCTGGAACTCGGAATTCACCCCTCCACTTT. Full variable domain (missing parts from reference TRBV19 and TRBJ1-6): DGGITQSPKYLFRKEGQNVTLSCEQNLNHDAMYWYRQDPGQGLRLIYYSQIVNDFQKGDIAEGYSVSREKKESFPLTVTSAQKNPTAFYLCASSKGTAGTRNSPLHFGNGTRLTVT.